The following is a T cell receptor (beta chain) sequence with its context. The sample belongs to a study of blood T cell repertoires in COVID-19. As for the study in general: Italy, Spain and the United States were the sources of the convalescent and acute COVID-19 samples. Nucleic acid was either cDNA or gDNA, and it came from T cells, B-cell-depleted T cells, or PBMCs.

Trimming left V 4 bases short and J 5 bases short, with 14 bases between. The germline V gene has CDR1 LGHDT and CDR2 YNNKEL (reference sequence). The length of the CDR3 is 14 residues. Authors' methods: Reference gene primer amplification gave estimated nucleated cell counts. Some clones are missing from TCRdb's copy, which holds only in-frame ones; the method was immunoSEQ multiplex PCR. Clone size and V and J calls were adopted from that table, with D and trimming inferred from the DNA. The sample has about 100,000 clones, roughly 90% seen once. Seattle enrolled patients during active infection and tracked them longitudinally.

The V gene is TRBV3-1 (or the pseudogene TRBV3-2), the J gene TRBJ1-2; D is perhaps TRBD1 (5 bases). The sample taken for sequencing was peripheral blood. The TCR originated in a woman aged 45 to 65 with COVID-19, enrolled during active disease. The CDR3 region is CASSPRGAMYGYTF. The CDR3 DNA reads TGTGCCAGCAGCCCCCGCGGGGCAATGTATGGCTACACCTTC.